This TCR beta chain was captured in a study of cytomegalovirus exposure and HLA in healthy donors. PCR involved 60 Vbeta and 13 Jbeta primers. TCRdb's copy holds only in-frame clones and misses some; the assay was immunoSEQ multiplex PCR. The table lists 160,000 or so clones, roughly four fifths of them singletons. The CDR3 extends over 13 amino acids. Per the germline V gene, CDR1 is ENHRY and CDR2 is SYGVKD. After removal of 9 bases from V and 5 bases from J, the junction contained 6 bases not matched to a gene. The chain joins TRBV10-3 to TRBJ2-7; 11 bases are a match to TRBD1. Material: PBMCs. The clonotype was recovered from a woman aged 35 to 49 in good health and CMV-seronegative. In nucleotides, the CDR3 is TGTGCCATACGGGACAGGGGGACCCACGAGCAGTACTTC. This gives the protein CAIRDRGTHEQYF.